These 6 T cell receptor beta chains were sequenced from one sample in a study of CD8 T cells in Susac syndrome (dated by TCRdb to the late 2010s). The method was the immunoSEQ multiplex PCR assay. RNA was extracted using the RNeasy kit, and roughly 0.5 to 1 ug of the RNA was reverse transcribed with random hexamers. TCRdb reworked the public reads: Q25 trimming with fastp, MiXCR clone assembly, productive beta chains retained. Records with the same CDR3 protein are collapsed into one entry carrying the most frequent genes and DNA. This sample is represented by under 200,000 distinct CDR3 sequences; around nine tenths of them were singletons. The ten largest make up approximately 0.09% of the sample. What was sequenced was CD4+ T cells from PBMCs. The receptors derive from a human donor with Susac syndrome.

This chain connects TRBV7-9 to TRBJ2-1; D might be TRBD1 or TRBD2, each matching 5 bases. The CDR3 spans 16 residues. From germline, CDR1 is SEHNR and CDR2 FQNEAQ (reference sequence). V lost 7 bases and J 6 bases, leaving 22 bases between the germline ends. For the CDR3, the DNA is TGTGCCAGCACCCATACCTTGGGGGAGAGTCGCAATGAGCAGTTCTTC. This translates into CASTHTLGESRNEQFF.

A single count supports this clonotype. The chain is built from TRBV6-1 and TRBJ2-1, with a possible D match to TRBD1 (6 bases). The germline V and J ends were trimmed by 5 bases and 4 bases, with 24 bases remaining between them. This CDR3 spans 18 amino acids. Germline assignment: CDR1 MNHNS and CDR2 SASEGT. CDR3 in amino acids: CASSPPHRAVWIYNEQFF. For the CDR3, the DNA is TGTGCCAGCAGTCCCCCCCACAGGGCGGTCTGGATTTACAATGAGCAGTTCTTC.

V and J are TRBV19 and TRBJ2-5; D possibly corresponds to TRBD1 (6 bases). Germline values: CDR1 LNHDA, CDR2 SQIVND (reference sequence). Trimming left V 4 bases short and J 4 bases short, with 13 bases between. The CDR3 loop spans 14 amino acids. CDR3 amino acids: CASSKTGTTETQYF. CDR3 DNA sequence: TGTGCCAGTAGTAAAACCGGGACAACAGAGACCCAGTACTTC. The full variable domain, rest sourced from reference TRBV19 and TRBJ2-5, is DGGITQSPKYLFRKEGQNVTLSCEQNLNHDAMYWYRQDPGQGLRLIYYSQIVNDFQKGDIAEGYSVSREKKESFPLTVTSAQKNPTAFYLCASSKTGTTETQYFGPGTRLLVL.

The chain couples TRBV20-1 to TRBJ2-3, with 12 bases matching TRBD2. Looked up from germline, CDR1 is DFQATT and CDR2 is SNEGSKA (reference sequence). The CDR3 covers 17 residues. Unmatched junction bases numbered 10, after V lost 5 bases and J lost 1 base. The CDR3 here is CSAQTSGRYGGTDTQYF. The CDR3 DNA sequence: TGCAGTGCTCAAACTAGCGGGAGGTACGGAGGCACAGATACGCAGTATTTT.

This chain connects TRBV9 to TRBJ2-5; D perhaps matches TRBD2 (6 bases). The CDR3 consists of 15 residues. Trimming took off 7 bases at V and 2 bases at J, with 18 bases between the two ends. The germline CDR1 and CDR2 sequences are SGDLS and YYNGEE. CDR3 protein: CASSVTGVVQETQYF. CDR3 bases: TGTGCCAGCTCCGTCACGGGAGTAGTGCAAGAGACCCAGTACTTC.

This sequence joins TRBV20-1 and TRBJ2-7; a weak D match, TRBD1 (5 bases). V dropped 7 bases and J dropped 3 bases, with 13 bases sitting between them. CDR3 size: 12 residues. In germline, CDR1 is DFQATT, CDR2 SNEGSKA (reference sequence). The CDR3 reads CSVRTTLYEQYF. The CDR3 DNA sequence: TGCAGTGTGAGGACAACTCTCTACGAGCAGTACTTC.